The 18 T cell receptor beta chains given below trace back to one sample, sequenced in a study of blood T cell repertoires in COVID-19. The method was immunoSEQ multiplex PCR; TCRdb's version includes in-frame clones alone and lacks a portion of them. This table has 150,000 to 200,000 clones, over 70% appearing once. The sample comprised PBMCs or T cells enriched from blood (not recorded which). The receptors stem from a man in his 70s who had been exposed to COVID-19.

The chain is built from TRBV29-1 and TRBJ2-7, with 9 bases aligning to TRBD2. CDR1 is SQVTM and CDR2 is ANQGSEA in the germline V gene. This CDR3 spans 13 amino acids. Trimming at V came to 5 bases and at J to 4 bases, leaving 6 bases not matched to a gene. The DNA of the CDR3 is TGCAGCGTTTTACTAGCGGGCCGTTACGAGCAGTACTTC. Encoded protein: CSVLLAGRYEQYF.

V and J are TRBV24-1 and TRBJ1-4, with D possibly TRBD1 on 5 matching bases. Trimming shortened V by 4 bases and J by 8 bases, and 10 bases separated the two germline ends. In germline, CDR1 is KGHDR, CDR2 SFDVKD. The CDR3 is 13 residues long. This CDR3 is CATSEAGNEKLFF. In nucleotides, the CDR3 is TGTGCCACCAGTGAGGCAGGGAACGAAAAACTGTTTTTT.

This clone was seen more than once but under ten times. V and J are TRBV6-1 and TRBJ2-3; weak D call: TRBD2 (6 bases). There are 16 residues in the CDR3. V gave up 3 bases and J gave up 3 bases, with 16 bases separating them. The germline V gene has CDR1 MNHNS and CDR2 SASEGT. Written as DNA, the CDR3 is TGTGCCAGCAGTGACCTCGGGGGAGGAACGACAGATACGCAGTATTTT. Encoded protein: CASSDLGGGTTDTQYF.

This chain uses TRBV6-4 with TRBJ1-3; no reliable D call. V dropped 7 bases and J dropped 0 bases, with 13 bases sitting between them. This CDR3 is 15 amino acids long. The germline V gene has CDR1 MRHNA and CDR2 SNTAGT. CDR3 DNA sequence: TGTGCCAGCAAGCCTGGGCCGGACTCTGGAAACACCATATATTTT. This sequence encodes CASKPGPDSGNTIYF.

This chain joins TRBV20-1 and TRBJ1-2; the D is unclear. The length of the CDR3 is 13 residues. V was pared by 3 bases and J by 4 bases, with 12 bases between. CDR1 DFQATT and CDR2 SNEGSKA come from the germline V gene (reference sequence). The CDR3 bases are TGCAGTGCTAGTAACCCGAGGAGCTATGGCTACACCTTC. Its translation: CSASNPRSYGYTF.

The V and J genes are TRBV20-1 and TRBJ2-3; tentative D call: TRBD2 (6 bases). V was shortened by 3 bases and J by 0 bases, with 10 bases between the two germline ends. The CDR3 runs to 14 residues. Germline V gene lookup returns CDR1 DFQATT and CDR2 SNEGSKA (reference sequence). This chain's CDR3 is CSASGGTSTDTQYF. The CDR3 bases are TGCAGTGCTAGTGGAGGGACTAGCACAGATACGCAGTATTTT.

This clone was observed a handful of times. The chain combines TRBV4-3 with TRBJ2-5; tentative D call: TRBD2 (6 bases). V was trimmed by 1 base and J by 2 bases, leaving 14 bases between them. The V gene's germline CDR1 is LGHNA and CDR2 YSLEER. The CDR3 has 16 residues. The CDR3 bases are TGCGCCAGCAGCCAAGTCCTGGAGGGGCGACAAGAGACCCAGTACTTC. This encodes CASSQVLEGRQETQYF.

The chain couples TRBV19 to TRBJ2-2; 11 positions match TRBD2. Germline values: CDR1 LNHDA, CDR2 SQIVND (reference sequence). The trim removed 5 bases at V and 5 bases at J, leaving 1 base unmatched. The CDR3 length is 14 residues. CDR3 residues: CASSLAGGTGELFF. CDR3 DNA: TGTGCCAGTAGTCTAGCGGGGGGTACCGGGGAGCTGTTTTTT.

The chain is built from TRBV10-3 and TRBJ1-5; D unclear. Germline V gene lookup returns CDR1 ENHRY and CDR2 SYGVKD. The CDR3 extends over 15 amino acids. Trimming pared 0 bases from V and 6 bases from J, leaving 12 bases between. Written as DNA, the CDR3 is TGTGCCATCAGTGAGTCTACGGGTGTCGGTCAGCCCCAGCATTTT. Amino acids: CAISESTGVGQPQHF.

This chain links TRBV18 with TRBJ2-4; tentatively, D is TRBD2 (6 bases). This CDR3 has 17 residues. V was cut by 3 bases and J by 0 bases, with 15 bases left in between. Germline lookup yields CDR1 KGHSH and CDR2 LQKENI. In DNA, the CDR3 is TGTGCCAGCTCACCTCCGATGGAGGGGTTAGCCAAAAACATTCAGTACTTC. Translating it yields CASSPPMEGLAKNIQYF.

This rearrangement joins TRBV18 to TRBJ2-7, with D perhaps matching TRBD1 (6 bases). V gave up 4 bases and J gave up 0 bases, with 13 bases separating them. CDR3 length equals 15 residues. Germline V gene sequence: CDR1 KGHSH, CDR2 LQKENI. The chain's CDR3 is CASSLGDKSSYEQYF. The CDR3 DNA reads TGTGCCAGCTCACTAGGGGACAAAAGCTCCTACGAGCAGTACTTC.

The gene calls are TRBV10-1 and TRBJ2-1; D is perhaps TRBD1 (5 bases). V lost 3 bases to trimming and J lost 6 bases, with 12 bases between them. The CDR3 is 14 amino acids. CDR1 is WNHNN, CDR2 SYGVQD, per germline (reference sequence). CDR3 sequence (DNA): TGCGCCAGCAGTGATCTGGGGCTGGGCAATGAGCAGTTCTTC. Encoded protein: CASSDLGLGNEQFF.

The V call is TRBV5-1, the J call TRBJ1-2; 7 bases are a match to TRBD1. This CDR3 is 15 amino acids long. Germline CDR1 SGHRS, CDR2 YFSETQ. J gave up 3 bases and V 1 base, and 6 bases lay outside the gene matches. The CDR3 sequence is CASSLSGGTDYGYTF. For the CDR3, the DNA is TGCGCCAGCAGCTTGTCCGGAGGGACAGACTATGGCTACACCTTC. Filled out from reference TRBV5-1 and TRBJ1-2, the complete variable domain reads KAGVTQTPRYLIKTRGQQVTLSCSPISGHRSVSWYQQTPGQGLQFLFEYFSETQRNKGNFPGRFSGRQFSNSRSEMNVSTLELGDSALYLCASSLSGGTDYGYTFGSGTRLTVV.

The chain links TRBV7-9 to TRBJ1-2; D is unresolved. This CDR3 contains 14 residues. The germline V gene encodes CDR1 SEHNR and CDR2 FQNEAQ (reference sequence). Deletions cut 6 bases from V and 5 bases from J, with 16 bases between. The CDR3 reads CASRHTRIYYGYTF. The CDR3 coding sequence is TGTGCCAGCAGGCATACGAGGATATATTATGGCTACACCTTC. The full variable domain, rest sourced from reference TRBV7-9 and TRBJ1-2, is DTGVSQNPRHKITKRGQNVTFRCDPISEHNRLYWYRQTLGQGPEFLTYFQNEAQLEKSRLLSDRFSAERPKGSFSTLEIQRTEQGDSAMYLCASRHTRIYYGYTFGSGTRLTVV.

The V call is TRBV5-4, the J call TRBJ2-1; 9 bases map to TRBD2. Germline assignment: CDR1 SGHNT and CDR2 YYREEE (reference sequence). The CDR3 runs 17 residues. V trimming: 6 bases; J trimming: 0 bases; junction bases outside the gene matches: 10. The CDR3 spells CASKLGGSGSSYNEQFF. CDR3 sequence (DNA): TGTGCCAGCAAACTGGGTGGTAGCGGGAGCTCCTACAATGAGCAGTTCTTC.

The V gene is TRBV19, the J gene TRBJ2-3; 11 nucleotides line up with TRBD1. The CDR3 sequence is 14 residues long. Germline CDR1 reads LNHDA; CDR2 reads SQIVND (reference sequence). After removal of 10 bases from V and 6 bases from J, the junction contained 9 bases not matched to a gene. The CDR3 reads CATEGQGAPDTQYF. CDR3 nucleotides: TGTGCCACCGAAGGACAGGGGGCGCCTGATACGCAGTATTTT.

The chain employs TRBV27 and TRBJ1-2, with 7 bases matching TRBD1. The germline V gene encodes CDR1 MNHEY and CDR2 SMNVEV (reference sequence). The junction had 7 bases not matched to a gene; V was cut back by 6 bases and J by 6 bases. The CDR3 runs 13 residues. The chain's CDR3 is CASRKQGNNGYTF. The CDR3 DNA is TGTGCCAGCAGGAAACAGGGGAATAATGGCTACACCTTC.

The DNA of the CDR3 is TGCGCCAGCAGCTTGGGTTTCGGGTCAGGGGGCCGGAACATTCAGTACTTC. Protein product: CASSLGFGSGGRNIQYF. The chain uses TRBV5-1 and TRBJ2-4; TRBD1 agrees at 8 bases. J lost 7 bases, V lost 0 bases, and 12 bases had no gene match. Per germline, CDR1 SGHRS and CDR2 YFSETQ. The CDR3 spans 17 residues. Filled out from reference TRBV5-1 and TRBJ2-4, the complete variable domain reads KAGVTQTPRYLIKTRGQQVTLSCSPISGHRSVSWYQQTPGQGLQFLFEYFSETQRNKGNFPGRFSGRQFSNSRSEMNVSTLELGDSALYLCASSLGFGSGGRNIQYFGAGTRLSVL.